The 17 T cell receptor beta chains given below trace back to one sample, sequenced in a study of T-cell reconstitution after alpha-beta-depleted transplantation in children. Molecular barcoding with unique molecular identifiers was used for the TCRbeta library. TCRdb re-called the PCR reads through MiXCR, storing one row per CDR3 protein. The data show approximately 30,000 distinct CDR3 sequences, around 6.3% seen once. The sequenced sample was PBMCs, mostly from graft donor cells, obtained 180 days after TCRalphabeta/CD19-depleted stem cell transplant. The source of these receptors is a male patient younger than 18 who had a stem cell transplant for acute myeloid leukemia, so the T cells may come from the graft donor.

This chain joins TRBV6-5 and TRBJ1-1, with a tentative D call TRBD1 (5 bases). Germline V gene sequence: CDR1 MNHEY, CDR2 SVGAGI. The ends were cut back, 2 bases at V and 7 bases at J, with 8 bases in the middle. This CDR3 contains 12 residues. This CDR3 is CASSYQGFEAFF. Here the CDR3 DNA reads TGTGCCAGCAGTTACCAGGGATTTGAAGCTTTCTTT.

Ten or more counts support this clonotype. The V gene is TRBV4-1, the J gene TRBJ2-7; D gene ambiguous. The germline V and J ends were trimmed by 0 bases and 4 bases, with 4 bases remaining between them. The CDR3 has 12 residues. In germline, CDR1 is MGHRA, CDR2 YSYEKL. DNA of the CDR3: TGCGCCAGCAGCCAAGATTGGTACGAGCAGTACTTC. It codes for CASSQDWYEQYF.

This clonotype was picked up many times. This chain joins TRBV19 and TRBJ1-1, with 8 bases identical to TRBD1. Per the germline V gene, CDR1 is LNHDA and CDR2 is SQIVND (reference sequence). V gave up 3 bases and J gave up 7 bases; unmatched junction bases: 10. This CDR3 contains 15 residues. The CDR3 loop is CASSISWTGNGEAFF. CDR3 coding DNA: TGTGCCAGTAGTATCTCCTGGACAGGGAACGGTGAAGCTTTCTTT.

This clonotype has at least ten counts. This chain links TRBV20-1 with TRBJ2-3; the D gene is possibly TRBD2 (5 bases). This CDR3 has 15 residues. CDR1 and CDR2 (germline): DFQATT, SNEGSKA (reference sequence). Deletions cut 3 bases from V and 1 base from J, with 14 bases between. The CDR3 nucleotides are TGCAGTGCTAGGGCGGCGACGGAGGGCACAGATACGCAGTATTTT. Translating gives CSARAATEGTDTQYF.

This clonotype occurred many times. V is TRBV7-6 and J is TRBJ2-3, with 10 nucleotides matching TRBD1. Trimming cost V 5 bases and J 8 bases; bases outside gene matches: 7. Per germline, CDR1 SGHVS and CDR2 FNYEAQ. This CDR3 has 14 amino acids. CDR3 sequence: CASSIRDRGSTQYF. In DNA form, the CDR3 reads TGTGCCAGCAGCATCAGGGACAGGGGTAGTACGCAGTATTTT.

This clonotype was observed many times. In DNA form, the CDR3 reads TGTGCCTGGAGTGTAGATAATGAGCAGTTCTTC. This sequence encodes CAWSVDNEQFF. V is TRBV30 and J is TRBJ2-1; D not resolved. Trimming took off 0 bases at V and 7 bases at J, with 4 bases between the two ends. The CDR3 sequence is 11 residues long. Germline V gene lookup returns CDR1 GTSNPN and CDR2 SVGIG (reference sequence).

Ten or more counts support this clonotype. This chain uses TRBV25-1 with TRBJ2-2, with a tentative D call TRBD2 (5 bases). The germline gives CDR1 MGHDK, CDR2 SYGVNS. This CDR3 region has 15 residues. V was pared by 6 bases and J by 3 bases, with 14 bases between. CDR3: CASRRTDRDTGELFF. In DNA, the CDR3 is TGTGCCAGCAGGAGGACTGATCGTGACACCGGGGAGCTGTTTTTT.

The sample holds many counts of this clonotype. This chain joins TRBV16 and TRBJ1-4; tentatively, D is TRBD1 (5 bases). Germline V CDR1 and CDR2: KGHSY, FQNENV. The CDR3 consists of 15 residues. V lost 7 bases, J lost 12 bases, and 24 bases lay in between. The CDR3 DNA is TGTGCCAGCACCAGGGACGCCGGTAAGGCGGGAGAACTGTTTTTT. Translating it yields CASTRDAGKAGELFF.

CDR3 in DNA: TGTGCCAGTAGTATAGCGGCCCACTCTGGGGCCAACGTCCTGACTTTC. Protein sequence: CASSIAAHSGANVLTF. The chain employs TRBV19 and TRBJ2-6, with D unresolved. The CDR3 is made up of 16 amino acids. Trimming took off 1 base at V and 0 bases at J, with 7 bases between the two ends. Germline V gives CDR1 LNHDA, CDR2 SQIVND (reference sequence).

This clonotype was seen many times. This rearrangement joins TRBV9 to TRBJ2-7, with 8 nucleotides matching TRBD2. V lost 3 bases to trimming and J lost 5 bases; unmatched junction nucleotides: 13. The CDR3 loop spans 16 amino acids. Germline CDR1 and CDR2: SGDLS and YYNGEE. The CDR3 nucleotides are TGTGCCAGCAGCGGAGGGGCGGGGGGCCCTAGGAACGAGCAGTACTTC. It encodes CASSGGAGGPRNEQYF.

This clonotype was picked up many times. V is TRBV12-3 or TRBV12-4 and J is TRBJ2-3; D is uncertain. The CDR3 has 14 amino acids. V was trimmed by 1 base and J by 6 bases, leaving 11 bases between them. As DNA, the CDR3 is TGTGCCAGCAGTTTAGGGGTGGACGGGGATACGCAGTATTTT. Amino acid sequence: CASSLGVDGDTQYF.

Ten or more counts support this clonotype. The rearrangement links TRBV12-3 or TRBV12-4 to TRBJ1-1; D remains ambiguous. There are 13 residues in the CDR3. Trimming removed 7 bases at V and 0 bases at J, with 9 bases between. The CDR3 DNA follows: TGTGCCAGCAACATCATGATGAACACTGAAGCTTTCTTT. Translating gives CASNIMMNTEAFF.

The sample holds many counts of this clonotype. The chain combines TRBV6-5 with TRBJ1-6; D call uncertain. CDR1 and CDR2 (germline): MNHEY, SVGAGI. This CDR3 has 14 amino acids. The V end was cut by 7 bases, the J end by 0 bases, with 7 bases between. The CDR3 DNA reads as TGTGCCAGCACGCGGAGCTCCTATAATTCACCCCTCCACTTT. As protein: CASTRSSYNSPLHF.

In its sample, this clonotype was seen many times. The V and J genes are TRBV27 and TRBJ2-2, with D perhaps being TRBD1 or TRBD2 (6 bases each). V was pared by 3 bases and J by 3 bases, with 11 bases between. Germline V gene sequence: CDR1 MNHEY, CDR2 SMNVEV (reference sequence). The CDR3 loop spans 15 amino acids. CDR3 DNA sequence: TGTGCCAGCAGTTTCCGGGGGCTAGACACCGGGGAGCTGTTTTTT. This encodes CASSFRGLDTGELFF.

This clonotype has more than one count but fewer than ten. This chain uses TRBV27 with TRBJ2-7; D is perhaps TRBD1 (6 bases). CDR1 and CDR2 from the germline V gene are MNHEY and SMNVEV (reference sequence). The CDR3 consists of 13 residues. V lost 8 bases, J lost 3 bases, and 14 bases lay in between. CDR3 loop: CASSREGVYEQYF. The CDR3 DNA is TGTGCCAGCTCCCGAGAGGGGGTCTACGAGCAGTACTTC.

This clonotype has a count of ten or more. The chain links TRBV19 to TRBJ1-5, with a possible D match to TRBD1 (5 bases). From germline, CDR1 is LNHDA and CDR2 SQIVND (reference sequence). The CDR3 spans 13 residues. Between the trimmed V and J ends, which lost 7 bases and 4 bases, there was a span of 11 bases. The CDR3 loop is CASKVGVNQPQHF. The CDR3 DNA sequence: TGTGCCAGTAAGGTAGGGGTGAATCAGCCCCAGCATTTT.

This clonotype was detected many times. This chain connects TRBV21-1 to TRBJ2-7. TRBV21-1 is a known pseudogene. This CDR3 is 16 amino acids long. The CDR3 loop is CASSKAEVGLIEEQYF. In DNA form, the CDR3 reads TGTGCCAGCAGCAAAGCAGAGGTCGGTTTAATAGAGGAGCAGTACTTC.